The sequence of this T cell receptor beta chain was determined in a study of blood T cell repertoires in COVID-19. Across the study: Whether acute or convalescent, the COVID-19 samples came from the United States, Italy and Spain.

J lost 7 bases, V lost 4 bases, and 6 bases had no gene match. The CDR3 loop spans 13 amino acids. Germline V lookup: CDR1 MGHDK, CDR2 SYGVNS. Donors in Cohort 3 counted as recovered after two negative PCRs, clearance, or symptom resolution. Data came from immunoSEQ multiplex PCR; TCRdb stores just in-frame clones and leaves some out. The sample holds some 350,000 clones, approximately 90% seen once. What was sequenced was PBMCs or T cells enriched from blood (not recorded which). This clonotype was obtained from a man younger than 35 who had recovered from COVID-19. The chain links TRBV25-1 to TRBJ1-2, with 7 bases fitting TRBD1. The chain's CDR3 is CASSGRGGLGYTF. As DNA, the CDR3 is TGTGCCAGCAGTGGGAGAGGGGGCCTTGGCTACACCTTC.